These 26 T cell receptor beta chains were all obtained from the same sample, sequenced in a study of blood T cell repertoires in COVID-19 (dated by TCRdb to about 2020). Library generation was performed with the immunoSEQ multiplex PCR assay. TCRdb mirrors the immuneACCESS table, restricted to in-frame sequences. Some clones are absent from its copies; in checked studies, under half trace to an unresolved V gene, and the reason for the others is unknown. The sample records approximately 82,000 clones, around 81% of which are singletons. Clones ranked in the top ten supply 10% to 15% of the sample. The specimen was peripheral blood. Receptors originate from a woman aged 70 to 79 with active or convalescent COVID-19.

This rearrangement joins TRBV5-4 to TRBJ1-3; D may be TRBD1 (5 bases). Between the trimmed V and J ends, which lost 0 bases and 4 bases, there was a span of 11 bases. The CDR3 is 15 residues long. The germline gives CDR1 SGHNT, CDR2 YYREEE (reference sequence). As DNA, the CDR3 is TGTGCCAGCAGCTTGGCCGCCCAGGGCGGAAACACCATATATTTT. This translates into CASSLAAQGGNTIYF.

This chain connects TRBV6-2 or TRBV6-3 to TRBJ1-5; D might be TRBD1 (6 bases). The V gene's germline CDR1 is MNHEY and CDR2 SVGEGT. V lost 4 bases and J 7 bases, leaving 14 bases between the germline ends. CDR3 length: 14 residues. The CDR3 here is CASSSQGRGQPQHF. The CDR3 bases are TGTGCCAGCAGTTCCCAGGGAAGGGGGCAGCCCCAGCATTTT.

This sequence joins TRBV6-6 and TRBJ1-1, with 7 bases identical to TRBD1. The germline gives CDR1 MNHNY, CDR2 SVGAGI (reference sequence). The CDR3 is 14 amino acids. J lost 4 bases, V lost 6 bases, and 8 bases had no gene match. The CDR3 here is CASRHDRVLTEAFF. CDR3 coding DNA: TGTGCCAGCAGACACGACAGGGTGCTCACTGAAGCTTTCTTT.

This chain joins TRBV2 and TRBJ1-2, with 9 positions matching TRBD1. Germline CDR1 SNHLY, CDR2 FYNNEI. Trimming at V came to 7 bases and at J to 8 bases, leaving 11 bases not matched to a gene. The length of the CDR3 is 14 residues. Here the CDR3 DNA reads TGTGCCAGCATACGGACAGGGGCGCGGGGCGGCTACACCTTC. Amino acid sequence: CASIRTGARGGYTF.

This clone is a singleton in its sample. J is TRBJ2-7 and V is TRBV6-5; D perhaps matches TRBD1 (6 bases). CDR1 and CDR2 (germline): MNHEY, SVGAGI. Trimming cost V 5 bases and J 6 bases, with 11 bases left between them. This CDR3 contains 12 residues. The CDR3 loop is CASSNTGPEQYF. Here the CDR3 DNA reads TGTGCCAGCAGTAATACAGGGCCCGAGCAGTACTTC.

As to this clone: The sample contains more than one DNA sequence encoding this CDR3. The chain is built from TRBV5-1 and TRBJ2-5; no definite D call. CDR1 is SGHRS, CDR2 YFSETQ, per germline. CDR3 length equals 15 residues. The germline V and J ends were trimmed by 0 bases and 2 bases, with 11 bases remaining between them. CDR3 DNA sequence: TGCGCCAGCAGCTTGGGACCGGGTTTTCAAGAGACCCAGTACTTC. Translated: CASSLGPGFQETQYF.

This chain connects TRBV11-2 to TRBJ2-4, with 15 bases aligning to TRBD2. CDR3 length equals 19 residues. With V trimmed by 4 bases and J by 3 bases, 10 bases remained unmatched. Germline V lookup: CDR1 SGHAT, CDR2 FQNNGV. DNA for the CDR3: TGTGCCAGCAGCTCTAGGACTAGCGGGGGGGCCTTAGGCAAAAACATTCAGTACTTC. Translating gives CASSSRTSGGALGKNIQYF.

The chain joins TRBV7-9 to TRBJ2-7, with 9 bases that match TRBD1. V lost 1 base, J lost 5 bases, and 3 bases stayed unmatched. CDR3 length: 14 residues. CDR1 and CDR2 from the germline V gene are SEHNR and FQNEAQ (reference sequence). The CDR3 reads CASSLGQGVNEQYF. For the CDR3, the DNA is TGTGCCAGCAGCTTAGGACAGGGGGTCAACGAGCAGTACTTC.

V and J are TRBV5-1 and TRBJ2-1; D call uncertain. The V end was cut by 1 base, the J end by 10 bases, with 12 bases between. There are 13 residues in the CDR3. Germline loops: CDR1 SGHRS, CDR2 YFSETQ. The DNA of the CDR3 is TGCGCCAGCAGCTTGAATACCGGTCGCGAGCAGTTCTTC. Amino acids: CASSLNTGREQFF.

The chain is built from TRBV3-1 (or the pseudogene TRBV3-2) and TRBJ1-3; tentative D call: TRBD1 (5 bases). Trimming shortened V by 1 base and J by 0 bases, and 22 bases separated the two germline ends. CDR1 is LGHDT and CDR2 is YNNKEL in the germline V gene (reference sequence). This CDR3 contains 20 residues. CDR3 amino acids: CASSQAPPTVPLDSGNTIYF. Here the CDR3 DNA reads TGTGCCAGCAGCCAAGCTCCGCCGACAGTCCCACTCGACTCTGGAAACACCATATATTTT.

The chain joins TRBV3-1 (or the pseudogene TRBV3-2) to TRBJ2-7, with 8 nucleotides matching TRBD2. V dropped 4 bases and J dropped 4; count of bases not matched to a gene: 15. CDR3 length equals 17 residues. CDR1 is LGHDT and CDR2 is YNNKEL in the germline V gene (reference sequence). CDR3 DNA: TGTGCCAGCAGCCTGGTTACCGGGGGGGCCCAGACTTACGAGCAGTACTTC. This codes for CASSLVTGGAQTYEQYF.

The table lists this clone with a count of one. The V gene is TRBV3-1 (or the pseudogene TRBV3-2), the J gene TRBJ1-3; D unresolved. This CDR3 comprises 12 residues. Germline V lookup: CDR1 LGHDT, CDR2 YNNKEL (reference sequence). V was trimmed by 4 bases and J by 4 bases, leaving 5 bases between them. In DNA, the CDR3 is TGTGCCAGCAGCCGGGCCGGAAACACCATATATTTT. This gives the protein CASSRAGNTIYF.

This chain's CDR3 is CASSPGQGDGYTF. The DNA of the CDR3 is TGTGCCAGCTCACCCGGACAGGGGGATGGCTACACCTTC. The V and J genes are TRBV18 and TRBJ1-2; 10 bases are shared with TRBD1. The V gene end was trimmed by 3 bases and the J gene end by 6 bases; junction bases not matched to a gene: 1. This CDR3 is 13 amino acids long. Germline values: CDR1 KGHSH, CDR2 LQKENI.

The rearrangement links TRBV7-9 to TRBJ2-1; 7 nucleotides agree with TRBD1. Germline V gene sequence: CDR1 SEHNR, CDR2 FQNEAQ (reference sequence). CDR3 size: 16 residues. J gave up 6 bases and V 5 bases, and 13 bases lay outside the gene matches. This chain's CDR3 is CASSHPRGRDVNEQFF. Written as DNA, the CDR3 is TGTGCCAGCAGCCATCCAAGGGGGCGCGACGTCAATGAGCAGTTCTTC.

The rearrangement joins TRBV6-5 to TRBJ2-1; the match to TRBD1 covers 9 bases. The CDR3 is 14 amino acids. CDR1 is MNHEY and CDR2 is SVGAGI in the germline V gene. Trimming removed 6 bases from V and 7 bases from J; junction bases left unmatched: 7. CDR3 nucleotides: TGTGCCAGCAGGGGGACAGGGCAAGGGAATGAGCAGTTCTTC. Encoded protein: CASRGTGQGNEQFF.

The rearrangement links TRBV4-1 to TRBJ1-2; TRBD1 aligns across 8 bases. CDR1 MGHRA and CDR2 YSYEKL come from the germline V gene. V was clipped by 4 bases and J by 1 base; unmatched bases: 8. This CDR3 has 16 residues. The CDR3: CASSLSGTGLNYGYTF. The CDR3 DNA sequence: TGCGCCAGCAGCCTAAGTGGGACAGGCCTTAACTATGGCTACACCTTC.

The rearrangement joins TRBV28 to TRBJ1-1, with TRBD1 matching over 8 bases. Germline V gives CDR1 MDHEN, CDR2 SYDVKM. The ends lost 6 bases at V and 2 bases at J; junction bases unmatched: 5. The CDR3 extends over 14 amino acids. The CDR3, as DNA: TGTGCCAGCAGGAAACAGGGGGGAAACACTGAAGCTTTCTTT. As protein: CASRKQGGNTEAFF. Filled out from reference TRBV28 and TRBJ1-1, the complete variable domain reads DVKVTQSSRYLVKRTGEKVFLECVQDMDHENMFWYRQDPGLGLRLIYFSYDVKMKEKGDIPEGYSVSREKKERFSLILESASTNQTSMYLCASRKQGGNTEAFFGQGTRLTVV.

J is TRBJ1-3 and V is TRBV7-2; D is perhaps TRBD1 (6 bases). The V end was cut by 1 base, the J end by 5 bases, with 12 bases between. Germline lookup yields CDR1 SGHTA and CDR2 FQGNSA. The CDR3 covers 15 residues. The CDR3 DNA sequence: TGTGCCAGCAGCTTAGGCGGACAGCCGCGAAACACCATATATTTT. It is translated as CASSLGGQPRNTIYF.

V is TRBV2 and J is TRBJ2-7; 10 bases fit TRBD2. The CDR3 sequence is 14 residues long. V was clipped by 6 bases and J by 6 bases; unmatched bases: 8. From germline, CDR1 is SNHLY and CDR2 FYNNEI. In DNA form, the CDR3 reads TGTGCCAGCAGCGGAGCGGGGGGGCCGGTCGAGCAGTACTTC. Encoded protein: CASSGAGGPVEQYF.

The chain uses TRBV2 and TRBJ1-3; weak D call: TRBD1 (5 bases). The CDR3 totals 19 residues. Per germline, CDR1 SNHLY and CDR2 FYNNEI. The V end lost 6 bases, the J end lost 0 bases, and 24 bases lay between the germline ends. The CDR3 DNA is TGTGCCAGCAGCGACCCTGGGGACTTCGGGAACCCCTCTGGAAACACCATATATTTT. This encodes CASSDPGDFGNPSGNTIYF.

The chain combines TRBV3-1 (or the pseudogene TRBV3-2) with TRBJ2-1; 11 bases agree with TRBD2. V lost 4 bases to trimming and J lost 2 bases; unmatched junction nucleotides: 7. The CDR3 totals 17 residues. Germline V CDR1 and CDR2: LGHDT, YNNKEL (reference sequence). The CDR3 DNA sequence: TGTGCCAGCAGCCCGCGGCCGGGACTAGCGGCCTACAATGAGCAGTTCTTC. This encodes CASSPRPGLAAYNEQFF.

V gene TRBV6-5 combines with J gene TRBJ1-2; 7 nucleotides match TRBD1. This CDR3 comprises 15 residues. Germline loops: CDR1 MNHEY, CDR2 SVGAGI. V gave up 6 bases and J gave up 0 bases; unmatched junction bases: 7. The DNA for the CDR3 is TGTGCCAGCAGCCTGGACAGGAGCCCTAACTATGGCTACACCTTC. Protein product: CASSLDRSPNYGYTF.

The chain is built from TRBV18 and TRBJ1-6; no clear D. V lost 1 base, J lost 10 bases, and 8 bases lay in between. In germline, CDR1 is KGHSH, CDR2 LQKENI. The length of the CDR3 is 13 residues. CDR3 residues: CASSPLSDSPLHF. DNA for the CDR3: TGTGCCAGCTCACCACTGAGCGACTCACCCCTCCACTTT.

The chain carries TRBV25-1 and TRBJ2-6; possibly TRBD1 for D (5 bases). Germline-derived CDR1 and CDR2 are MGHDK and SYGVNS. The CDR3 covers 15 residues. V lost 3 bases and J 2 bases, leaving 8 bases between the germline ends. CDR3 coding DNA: TGTGCCAGCAGTGATCGCAGGGCTGGGGCCAACGTCCTGACTTTC. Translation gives CASSDRRAGANVLTF.

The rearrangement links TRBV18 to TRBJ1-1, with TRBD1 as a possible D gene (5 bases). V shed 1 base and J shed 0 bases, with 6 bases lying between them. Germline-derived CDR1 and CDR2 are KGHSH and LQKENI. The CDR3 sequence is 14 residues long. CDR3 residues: CASSPQGMNTEAFF. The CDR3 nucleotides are TGTGCCAGCTCACCACAGGGGATGAACACTGAAGCTTTCTTT.

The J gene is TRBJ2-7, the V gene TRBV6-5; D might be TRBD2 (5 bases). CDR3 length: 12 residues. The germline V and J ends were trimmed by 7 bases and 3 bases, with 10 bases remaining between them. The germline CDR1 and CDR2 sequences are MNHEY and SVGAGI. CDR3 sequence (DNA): TGTGCCAGCACCGGGGAAGTCTACGAGCAGTACTTC. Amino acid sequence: CASTGEVYEQYF.